What follows are 28 T cell receptor beta chains derived from one specimen sequenced in a study of CD4 and CD8 cells across lung adenocarcinoma regions. From the PCR reads, TCRdb called clonotypes with MiXCR, one entry per CDR3 protein. The data hold around 25,000 distinct CDR3 sequences, with roughly half observed a single time. The sequenced material came from CD8+ T cells from the center of a lung tumor. The receptors originated from a male donor with lung adenocarcinoma. The CD4 and CD8 labels of this study may be unreliable.

This sequence joins TRBV6-1 and TRBJ2-5; 10 bases align to TRBD2. The CDR3 consists of 17 residues. The germline CDR1 and CDR2 sequences are MNHNS and SASEGT. Trimming removed 7 bases from V and 11 bases from J; junction bases left unmatched: 22. The CDR3 coding sequence is TGTGCCAGCATCAGGACTAGCGGCCACCTGGGGCCCCCTGAGCAGTACTTC. It specifies CASIRTSGHLGPPEQYF.

This chain uses TRBV10-2 with TRBJ2-1; D not certain. The CDR3 loop spans 13 amino acids. Germline assignment: CDR1 WSHSY and CDR2 SAAADI. V was cut by 7 bases and J by 10 bases, with 17 bases left in between. Written as DNA, the CDR3 is TGCGCCAGCACTCAGACTGTTACAATAGAGCAGTTCTTC. This gives the protein CASTQTVTIEQFF.

This clonotype was counted ten times or more. The V and J genes are TRBV27 and TRBJ1-2; 8 positions match TRBD1. Germline CDR1 and CDR2: MNHEY and SMNVEV (reference sequence). V gave up 3 bases and J gave up 7 bases; unmatched junction bases: 4. The CDR3 length is 13 residues. The CDR3 region is CASSFQGAGGYTF. The CDR3 DNA sequence: TGTGCCAGCAGTTTCCAGGGGGCGGGTGGCTACACCTTC.

This clonotype was seen more than once but under ten times. The chain links TRBV7-2 to TRBJ2-5; D is unresolved. CDR3 length: 16 residues. CDR1 and CDR2 (germline): SGHTA, FQGNSA. Between the trimmed V and J ends, which lost 5 bases and 2 bases, there was a span of 18 bases. The CDR3 region has the DNA TGTGCCAGCAGCCACCGAGTAGCAGCAGGACAAGAGACCCAGTACTTC. Protein product: CASSHRVAAGQETQYF.

This clonotype counts as medium-sized. The CDR3 bases are TGTGCCAGCAGTGAAACGGGACTAGCGGACAATGAGCAGTTCTTC. As protein: CASSETGLADNEQFF. V is TRBV6-1 and J is TRBJ2-1; 11 bases map to TRBD2. With V trimmed by 2 bases and J by 5 bases, 2 bases remained unmatched. Looked up from germline, CDR1 is MNHNS and CDR2 is SASEGT. The CDR3 has 15 residues.

The sample holds a few counts of this clonotype. The J gene is TRBJ2-3, the V gene TRBV6-1, with D uncertain. This CDR3 has 12 amino acids. The V gene lost 5 bases and the J gene lost 2 bases, with 5 bases spanning the gap. Germline loops: CDR1 MNHNS, CDR2 SASEGT. The CDR3 DNA follows: TGTGCCAGCAGTCCAGCCACAGATACGCAGTATTTT. Protein sequence: CASSPATDTQYF.

The chain employs TRBV6-5 and TRBJ2-1, with TRBD1 identical over 8 bases. This CDR3 has 16 amino acids. Trimming took 2 bases from V and 13 from J; bases not matched to a gene: 16. Per the germline V gene, CDR1 is MNHEY and CDR2 is SVGAGI. The CDR3 DNA sequence: TGTGCCAGCAGTTACCAAATGACAGGGGTTCAAGAGACCCAGTTCTTC. Amino acid sequence: CASSYQMTGVQETQFF.

The rearrangement links TRBV5-3 to TRBJ2-5; 9 bases are a match to TRBD2. TRBV5-3 is designated an ORF whose function remains uncertain. The ends lost 0 bases at V and 5 bases at J; junction bases unmatched: 8. The CDR3 has 16 amino acids. The CDR3 DNA reads as TGTGCCAGAAGCTTGGGGCGGGAGGGCCTTAATGAGACCCAGTACTTC. It yields the protein CARSLGREGLNETQYF.

This clonotype came up a few times. V and J are TRBV6-5 and TRBJ2-7, with TRBD2 matching over 11 bases. This CDR3 has 14 residues. V shed 5 bases and J 0 bases; nucleotides not matched to a gene: 0. CDR1 and CDR2 (germline): MNHEY, SVGAGI. The CDR3 here is CASSTSGSSYEQYF. Written as DNA, the CDR3 is TGTGCCAGCAGTACTAGCGGGAGCTCCTACGAGCAGTACTTC.

The V call is TRBV10-3, the J call TRBJ2-3; 7 bases line up with TRBD1. CDR1 and CDR2 from the germline V gene are ENHRY and SYGVKD. The CDR3 is made up of 14 amino acids. The CDR3 sequence is CRMRGLRAKNTQYF. Written as DNA, the CDR3 is TGTCGCATGAGGGGGCTGCGAGCCAAAAATACGCAGTATTTT.

The rearrangement uses TRBV6-1 and TRBJ2-1, with TRBD1 matching 9 bases. This CDR3 has 16 amino acids. Trimming at V came to 4 bases and at J to 7 bases, leaving 11 bases not matched to a gene. Germline CDR1 MNHNS, CDR2 SASEGT. Here the CDR3 reads CASSVPGDRDENEQFF. CDR3 DNA sequence: TGTGCCAGCAGTGTCCCGGGGGACAGGGATGAAAATGAGCAGTTCTTC.

The chain carries TRBV5-1 and TRBJ2-7; 8 bases line up with TRBD2. This CDR3 has 20 amino acids. Trimming cost V 4 bases and J 3 bases; bases outside gene matches: 24. The V gene's germline CDR1 is SGHRS and CDR2 YFSETQ. CDR3 loop: CASSPMITTSGPQSHYEQYF. The CDR3 DNA reads TGCGCCAGCAGCCCAATGATCACTACTAGCGGACCCCAATCCCACTACGAGCAGTACTTC.

A remark on this clonotype: One end of the junction varies from germline; a read error may be responsible. V gene TRBV11-2 combines with J gene TRBJ2-1; a possible D gene is TRBD2 (5 bases). The DNA end is more similar to TRBJ2-3, so the J call may be wrong. CDR3 length: 16 amino acids. Germline V CDR1 and CDR2: SGHAT, FQNNGV. The CDR3 DNA follows: TGTGCCAGCAGGCCCCCCCAGGCTGGAGGCACAGATAAGCAGTATTTT. Translating gives CASRPPQAGGTDKQYF.

Ten or more counts support this clonotype. The chain combines TRBV6-1 with TRBJ2-1; D is unresolved. Trimming removed 3 bases from V and 4 bases from J, with 7 bases in between. Germline CDR1 and CDR2: MNHNS and SASEGT. The CDR3 has 13 amino acids. The CDR3 loop is CASSERPYNEQFF. CDR3 nucleotides: TGTGCCAGCAGTGAGCGACCGTACAATGAGCAGTTCTTC.

This clonotype was observed many times. V gene TRBV6-1 combines with J gene TRBJ1-5; D is unresolved. Trimming shortened V by 7 bases and J by 1 base, and 17 bases separated the two germline ends. This CDR3 contains 16 residues. Germline CDR1 MNHNS, CDR2 SASEGT. CDR3 sequence: CASTGLSVVSNQPQHF. CDR3 coding DNA: TGTGCCAGCACCGGTCTATCAGTTGTGAGCAATCAGCCCCAGCATTTT.

A word on this clonotype: Germline is not matched at one junction end, which may reflect a read error. V and J are TRBV6-5 and TRBJ2-1; 7 bases fit TRBD2. CDR3 length: 15 residues. Germline values: CDR1 MNHEY, CDR2 SVGAGI. CDR3 amino acids: CASGLAGGGSNEQFF. CDR3 sequence (DNA): TGTGCCAGCGGTTTAGCGGGTGGCGGCTCAAATGAGCAGTTCTTT.

This chain connects TRBV6-1 to TRBJ2-5; D gene uncertain. V was pared by 7 bases and J by 0 bases, with 15 bases between. Germline-derived CDR1 and CDR2 are MNHNS and SASEGT. The CDR3 is made up of 15 amino acids. The CDR3 nucleotides are TGTGCCAGCATCCCCTTTGCGAGCTACCAAGAGACCCAGTACTTC. This gives the protein CASIPFASYQETQYF.

A remark on this clonotype: The missing conserved phenylalanine or tryptophan at the end of this CDR3 makes a read error likely. The chain joins TRBV27 to TRBJ2-5; D possibly corresponds to TRBD2 (7 bases). The CDR3 extends over 15 amino acids. CDR1 is MNHEY and CDR2 is SMNVEV in the germline V gene (reference sequence). CDR3: CASRLLMGGQASQYS. CDR3 DNA sequence: TGTGCCAGCAGGTTATTGATGGGGGGGCAAGCGTCCCAGTACTCC.

J is TRBJ2-1 and V is TRBV6-1, with D perhaps TRBD1 or TRBD2 (6 bases each). Deletions cut 2 bases from V and 3 bases from J, with 17 bases between. In germline, CDR1 is MNHNS, CDR2 SASEGT. The CDR3 sequence is 17 residues long. Here the CDR3 DNA reads TGTGCCAGCAGTGAACGACCAAATCGGGGGCGCTACAATGAGCAGTTCTTC. The encoded protein is CASSERPNRGRYNEQFF.

This clonotype appeared many times. A read error may account for a junction end that differs from germline. The rearrangement links TRBV12-3 or TRBV12-4 to TRBJ2-1; 8 bases agree with TRBD2. The CDR3 consists of 11 residues. CDR3: CASSLSTSAYF. The CDR3 DNA reads as TGTGCCAGCAGTTTGTCGACTAGCGCCTACTTC.

This clonotype was observed many times. V and J are TRBV12-3 or TRBV12-4 and TRBJ2-1; no firm D call. The J call is uncertain, as TRBJ2-7 better fits the DNA end. The CDR3 is 12 amino acids. CDR3 sequence (DNA): TGTGCCAGCAGTTTAGGCGCGTTTGAGCAGTACTTC. Encoded protein: CASSLGAFEQYF.

This clonotype was seen repeatedly, ten times or more. The CDR3 bases are TGTGCCAGCAGCCCCGGACCACTCTCCTACGAGCAGTACTTC. Translated, it gives CASSPGPLSYEQYF. The rearrangement uses TRBV7-9 and TRBJ2-1; D gene unclear. The end of the DNA fits TRBJ2-7 better, so the J call may be wrong. CDR1 SEHNR and CDR2 FQNEAQ come from the germline V gene (reference sequence). This CDR3 is built from 14 residues.

Relative to its sample, this clonotype is medium-sized (0.01 to 0.1%). CDR3 in amino acids: CASSERGRTDTQYF. In nucleotides, the CDR3 is TGCGCCAGCAGTGAGAGAGGGCGCACAGATACGCAGTATTTT. V usage is TRBV10-2 and J usage is TRBJ2-3, with D possibly being TRBD2 (5 bases). Per germline, CDR1 WSHSY and CDR2 SAAADI. The CDR3 covers 14 residues. V lost 2 bases and J lost 1, with 7 bases in between.

The rearrangement links TRBV30 to TRBJ1-1, with D possibly TRBD1 on 6 matching bases. The CDR3 is 14 amino acids. Deletions cut 0 bases from V and 4 bases from J, with 12 bases between. Germline CDR1 GTSNPN, CDR2 SVGIG (reference sequence). CDR3 loop: CAWSVPTGSTEAFF. Here the CDR3 DNA reads TGTGCCTGGAGTGTACCTACAGGGAGCACTGAAGCTTTCTTT.

For this clonotype: The junction shows a germline mismatch at one end, possibly a read error. The rearrangement links TRBV6-8 to TRBJ2-5; D possibly corresponds to TRBD2 (5 bases). This CDR3 has 12 residues. Germline V CDR1 and CDR2: MNHGY, SAAAGT. This chain's CDR3 is CAGSRAQETQYF. Here the CDR3 DNA reads TGTGCCGGGAGTCGGGCCCAAGAGACCCAGTATTTC.

In nucleotides, the CDR3 is TGTGCCAGCAGCTCTGGGACAGCTGAAGCTTTCTTT. This codes for CASSSGTAEAFF. V and J are TRBV11-3 and TRBJ1-1, with TRBD1 identical over 7 bases. The CDR3 extends over 12 amino acids. The V and J ends lost 4 bases and 6 bases, in that order; junction bases with no gene match: 2. Germline CDR1 is SGHNT and CDR2 is YENEEA.

This rearrangement joins TRBV3-1 to TRBJ1-1, with TRBD1 as a possible D gene (6 bases). This CDR3 is built from 14 residues. With 1 base removed from V and 4 bases from J, the gap between germline ends came to 10 bases. The germline V gene has CDR1 LGHDT and CDR2 YNNKEL (reference sequence). The CDR3 sequence is CASSQGQGSTEAFF. The CDR3 DNA reads TGTGCCAGCAGCCAAGGGCAGGGGAGCACTGAAGCTTTCTTT.

The rearrangement links TRBV10-3 to TRBJ2-3, with D uncertain. Per the germline V gene, CDR1 is ENHRY and CDR2 is SYGVKD. This CDR3 is built from 14 residues. Trimming stripped 11 bases from V and 5 bases from J, with 20 bases between. The CDR3 bases are TGTGCCGTCACGCGGAACAGAGCCAAAGATACGCAGTATTTT. Translated, it gives CAVTRNRAKDTQYF.